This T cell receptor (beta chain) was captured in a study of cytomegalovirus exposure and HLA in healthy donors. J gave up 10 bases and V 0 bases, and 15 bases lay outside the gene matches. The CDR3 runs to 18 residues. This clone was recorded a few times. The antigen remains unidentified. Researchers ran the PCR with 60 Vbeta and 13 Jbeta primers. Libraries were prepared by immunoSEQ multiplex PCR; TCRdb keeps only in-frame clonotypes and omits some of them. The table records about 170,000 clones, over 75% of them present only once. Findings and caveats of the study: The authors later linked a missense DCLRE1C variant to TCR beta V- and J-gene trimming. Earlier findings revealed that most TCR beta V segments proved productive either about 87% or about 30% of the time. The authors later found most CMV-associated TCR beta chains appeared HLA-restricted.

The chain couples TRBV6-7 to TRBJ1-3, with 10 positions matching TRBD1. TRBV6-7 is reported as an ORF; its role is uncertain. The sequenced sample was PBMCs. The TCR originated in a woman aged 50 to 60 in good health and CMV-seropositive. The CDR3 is CASSYSLLDRGRKGTIYF. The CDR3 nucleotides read TGTGCCAGCAGTTACTCACTCCTCGACAGGGGGCGCAAAGGGACCATATATTTT.